This T cell receptor beta chain emerged from a study of beta chain features in type 1 diabetes. Study-wide findings and caveats: HLA influence on TCRB rearrangement stayed unresolved here.

Losses at the gene ends were 4 bases for V and 0 bases for J; bases not matched to a gene: 4. Germline V gene sequence: CDR1 SEHNR, CDR2 FQNEAQ (reference sequence). The CDR3 consists of 16 residues. Comment on this clone: Its antigen is as yet unknown.

TCRB transcripts that were expressed got sequenced, as all of the isolated RNA had been reverse transcribed. Sequencing used immunoSEQ multiplex PCR; TCRdb keeps in-frame clones, though not all of them. Of about 360,000 clones listed, roughly 12% are singletons. The chain links TRBV7-9 to TRBJ2-5, with 11 bases matching TRBD2. This TCR came from a man in his late teens or twenties in good health. The source material was naive CD4+ T cells from blood. This chain's CDR3 is CASSYRLAGYQETQYF. In DNA form, the CDR3 reads TGTGCCAGCAGCTACCGACTAGCGGGGTACCAAGAGACCCAGTACTTC.